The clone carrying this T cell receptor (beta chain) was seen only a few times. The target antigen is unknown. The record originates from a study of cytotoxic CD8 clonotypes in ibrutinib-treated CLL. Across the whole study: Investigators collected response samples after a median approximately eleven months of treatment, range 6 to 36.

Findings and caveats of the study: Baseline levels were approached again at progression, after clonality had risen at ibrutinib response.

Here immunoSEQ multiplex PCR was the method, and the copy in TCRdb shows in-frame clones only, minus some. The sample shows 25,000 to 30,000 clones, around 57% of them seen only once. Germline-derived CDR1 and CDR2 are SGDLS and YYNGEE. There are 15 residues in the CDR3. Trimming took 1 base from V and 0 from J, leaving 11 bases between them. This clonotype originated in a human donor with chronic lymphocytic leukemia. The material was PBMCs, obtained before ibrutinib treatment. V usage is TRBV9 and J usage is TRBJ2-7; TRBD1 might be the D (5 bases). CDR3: CASSVWGTSSYEQYF. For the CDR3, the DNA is TGTGCCAGCAGCGTATGGGGCACCAGCTCCTACGAGCAGTACTTC.